This T cell receptor (beta chain) stems from a study of control samples from healthy donors and cancer patients. This clone was detected only a few times. Data came from immunoSEQ multiplex PCR; TCRdb stores just in-frame clones and leaves some out. The sample holds approximately 150,000 clones, under 95% seen once. The V gene's germline CDR1 is MNHEY and CDR2 SVGAGI. V trimming: 4 bases; J trimming: 5 bases; junction bases outside the gene matches: 5. This CDR3 is 15 amino acids long. The source is a man aged 40-50 years in good health. Sequenced input: blood. V usage is TRBV6-5 and J usage is TRBJ1-5; TRBD1 agrees at 10 bases. CDR3 region: CASSWTGGDHQPQHF. The CDR3 coding sequence is TGTGCCAGCAGTTGGACAGGGGGAGATCATCAGCCCCAGCATTTT.